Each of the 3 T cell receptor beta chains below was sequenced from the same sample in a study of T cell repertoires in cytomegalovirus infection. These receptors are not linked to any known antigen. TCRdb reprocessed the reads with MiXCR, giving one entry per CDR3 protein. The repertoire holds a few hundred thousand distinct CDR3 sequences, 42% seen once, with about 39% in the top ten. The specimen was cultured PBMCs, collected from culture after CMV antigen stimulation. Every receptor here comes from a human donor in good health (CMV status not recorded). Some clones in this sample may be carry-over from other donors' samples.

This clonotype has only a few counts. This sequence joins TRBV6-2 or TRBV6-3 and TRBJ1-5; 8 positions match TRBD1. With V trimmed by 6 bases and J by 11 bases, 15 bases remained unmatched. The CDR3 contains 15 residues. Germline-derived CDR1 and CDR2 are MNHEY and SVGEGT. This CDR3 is CASSPPRDRPPTQHF. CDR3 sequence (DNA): TGTGCCAGCAGCCCGCCGCGGGACAGGCCTCCCACCCAGCATTTT.

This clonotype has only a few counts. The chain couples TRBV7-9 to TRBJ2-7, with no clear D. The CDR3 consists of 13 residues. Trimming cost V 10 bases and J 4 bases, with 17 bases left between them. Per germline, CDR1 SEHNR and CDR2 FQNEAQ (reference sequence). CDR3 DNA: TGTGCCACCACCCCGGACGGATTATACGAGCAGTACTTC. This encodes CATTPDGLYEQYF.

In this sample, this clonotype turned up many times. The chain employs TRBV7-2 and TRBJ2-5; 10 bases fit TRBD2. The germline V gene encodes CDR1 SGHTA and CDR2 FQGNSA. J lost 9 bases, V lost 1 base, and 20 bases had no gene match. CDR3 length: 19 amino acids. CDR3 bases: TGTGCCAGCAGCTTAGAGGGTGTCGTCACTAGCGGGGCCCTGGGTGCCCAGTACTTC. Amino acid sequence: CASSLEGVVTSGALGAQYF.